Listed here are 29 T cell receptor beta chains from one sample, sequenced in a study of CD8 T cells in ankylosing spondylitis. Study-level results: Ankylosing spondylitis blood appeared to carry a characteristic TCR beta motif of several highly homologous variants.

TCRdb called the 5' RACE reads again in MiXCR, with one record for every CDR3 protein. The table lists a few hundred thousand distinct CDR3 sequences, less than 9.5% of them singletons. Their antigens are not known. Sequencing was performed on blood, either unsorted or a sorted T cell fraction (not recorded which). All receptors come from a male donor with ankylosing spondylitis.

V and J are TRBV5-1 and TRBJ2-7; the D gene could be TRBD1 or TRBD2 (5 bases each). This CDR3 is built from 15 residues. Germline lookup yields CDR1 SGHRS and CDR2 YFSETQ. Trimming stripped 3 bases from V and 1 base from J, with 14 bases between. This chain's CDR3 is CASSSPWDGSYEQYF. The CDR3 nucleotides are TGCGCCAGCAGCTCCCCGTGGGACGGTTCCTACGAGCAGTACTTC.

This clonotype appeared many times. This chain links TRBV4-3 with TRBJ2-1; D is possibly TRBD1 or TRBD2 (5 bases each). This CDR3 has 15 amino acids. CDR1 is LGHNA, CDR2 YSLEER, per germline. V dropped 6 bases and J dropped 9 bases, with 21 bases sitting between them. For the CDR3, the DNA is TGCGCCAGCAGACTAGGGGCTGGGAGCTCGGGTGAGCAGTTCTTC. It encodes CASRLGAGSSGEQFF.

In this sample, this clonotype turned up many times. The V call is TRBV4-3, the J call TRBJ1-1, with D unclear. CDR1 and CDR2 from the germline V gene are LGHNA and YSLEER. CDR3 length: 12 amino acids. The V gene lost 2 bases and the J gene lost 7 bases, with 8 bases spanning the gap. CDR3 DNA sequence: TGCGCCAGCAGCCAACGCGGGAGTGAAGCTTTCTTT. Protein sequence: CASSQRGSEAFF.

The sample holds a few counts of this clonotype. The chain combines TRBV3-1 with TRBJ1-1; D is unclear. V lost 0 bases to trimming and J lost 6 bases, with 11 bases between them. The CDR3 is 14 amino acids. The germline CDR1 and CDR2 sequences are LGHDT and YNNKEL (reference sequence). CDR3 nucleotides: TGTGCCAGCAGCCAAGACATCTCGCAGGCTGAAGCTTTCTTT. Its translation is CASSQDISQAEAFF.

The chain carries TRBV28 and TRBJ2-7; D is perhaps TRBD2 (7 bases). CDR1 and CDR2 from the germline V gene are MDHEN and SYDVKM. Trimming stripped 2 bases from V and 3 bases from J, with 17 bases between. The CDR3 extends over 16 amino acids. CDR3 sequence (DNA): TGTGCCAGCAGTTTAGGGGGGGCCGGGGGACTCTACGAGCAGTACTTC. Protein: CASSLGGAGGLYEQYF. The entire variable domain, with the rest obtained from reference TRBV28 and TRBJ2-7, is as follows: DVKVTQSSRYLVKRTGEKVFLECVQDMDHENMFWYRQDPGLGLRLIYFSYDVKMKEKGDIPEGYSVSREKKERFSLILESASTNQTSMYLCASSLGGAGGLYEQYFGPGTRLTVT.

The chain uses TRBV5-1 and TRBJ1-1; 11 nucleotides match TRBD1. Looked up from germline, CDR1 is SGHRS and CDR2 is YFSETQ. V gave up 2 bases and J gave up 2 bases; unmatched junction bases: 8. The CDR3 totals 17 residues. CDR3 region: CASSFRTGGVGNTEAFF. The CDR3 nucleotides are TGCGCCAGCAGCTTCCGGACAGGGGGCGTGGGAAACACTGAAGCTTTCTTT.

This chain connects TRBV20-1 to TRBJ2-5; 9 nucleotides agree with TRBD1. J lost 4 bases, V lost 3 bases, and 15 bases had no gene match. The CDR3 has 17 residues. In germline, CDR1 is DFQATT, CDR2 SNEGSKA (reference sequence). CDR3 bases: TGCAGTGCTAGTCCTATCCGCGGACAGGGGACCGGAGAGACCCAGTACTTC. It specifies CSASPIRGQGTGETQYF.

This clonotype was recorded a few times. V and J are TRBV5-6 and TRBJ2-2; no firm D call. Trimming shortened V by 2 bases and J by 2 bases, and 10 bases separated the two germline ends. Per germline, CDR1 SGHDT and CDR2 YYEEEE. This CDR3 spans 15 amino acids. CDR3 protein: CASSFIGRNTGELFF. The CDR3 DNA reads TGTGCCAGCAGCTTCATAGGCCGAAACACCGGGGAGCTGTTTTTT.

Ten or more counts support this clonotype. This chain links TRBV5-1 with TRBJ2-5, with TRBD1 identical over 7 bases. Germline CDR1 is SGHRS and CDR2 is YFSETQ. V dropped 1 base and J dropped 3; count of bases not matched to a gene: 12. This CDR3 comprises 17 residues. This CDR3 reads CASSLPSPGQREETQYF. The CDR3 nucleotides read TGCGCCAGCAGCTTGCCTTCCCCGGGACAGAGAGAAGAGACCCAGTACTTC.

This clonotype was picked up many times. The J gene is TRBJ2-7, the V gene TRBV29-1; TRBD1 agrees at 7 bases. The ends lost 6 bases at V and 2 bases at J; junction bases unmatched: 7. The CDR3 contains 13 residues. Germline values: CDR1 SQVTM, CDR2 ANQGSEA. The DNA for the CDR3 is TGCAGCGTAGGAAGACAGGGCGCCTACGAGCAGTACTTC. It encodes CSVGRQGAYEQYF.

This clonotype has a handful of counts. The chain joins TRBV11-3 to TRBJ2-3; TRBD2 is a possible D gene (5 bases). The CDR3 contains 15 residues. Germline CDR1 SGHNT, CDR2 YENEEA. Between the trimmed V and J ends, which lost 2 bases and 5 bases, there was a span of 14 bases. CDR3 nucleotides: TGTGCCAGCAGCTTAATGGCGCTTGAGGGAGATACGCAGTATTTT. As protein: CASSLMALEGDTQYF.

This clonotype was counted only a few times. The chain links TRBV29-1 to TRBJ2-4; D gene unclear. The V gene's germline CDR1 is SQVTM and CDR2 ANQGSEA. The V and J ends lost 3 bases and 0 bases respectively, with 18 bases between them. CDR3 length equals 17 residues. CDR3 sequence reads: CSVEGNGDLLAKNIQYF. The CDR3 DNA follows: TGCAGCGTTGAGGGAAACGGTGATTTGCTAGCCAAAAACATTCAGTACTTC.

This clonotype was counted at least ten times. The chain carries TRBV28 and TRBJ2-7; D tentatively reads TRBD1 or TRBD2 (5 bases each). The CDR3 length is 13 residues. Germline values: CDR1 MDHEN, CDR2 SYDVKM. V dropped 4 bases and J dropped 4 bases, with 11 bases sitting between them. CDR3: CASSWGTDYEQYF. The DNA of the CDR3 is TGTGCCAGCAGTTGGGGGACCGATTACGAGCAGTACTTC.

This clonotype was seen more than once but under ten times. This chain joins TRBV20-1 and TRBJ2-5; 9 nucleotides agree with TRBD2. This CDR3 region has 14 residues. Germline CDR1 and CDR2: DFQATT and SNEGSKA (reference sequence). V lost 2 bases to trimming and J lost 5 bases; unmatched junction nucleotides: 6. The CDR3 DNA reads TGCAGTGCTAGAATTAGCGGGAGAATGGAGACCCAGTACTTC. Translation: CSARISGRMETQYF.

The chain links TRBV12-3 or TRBV12-4 to TRBJ2-5; D is unresolved. The CDR3 length is 13 residues. The V end lost 3 bases, the J end lost 3 bases, and 8 bases lay between the germline ends. The CDR3, as DNA: TGTGCCAGCAGTTTTGGCACGAAAGAGACCCAGTACTTC. Its protein product is CASSFGTKETQYF.

J is TRBJ2-1 and V is TRBV7-9, with 8 nucleotides matching TRBD2. V lost 1 base, J lost 0 bases, and 5 bases stayed unmatched. CDR1 is SEHNR and CDR2 is FQNEAQ in the germline V gene (reference sequence). The CDR3 covers 17 residues. The CDR3 coding sequence is TGTGCCAGCAGCTTAGGACCGACTAGCGTCTCCTACAATGAGCAGTTCTTC. Translation gives CASSLGPTSVSYNEQFF.

This clonotype was counted many times. This rearrangement joins TRBV28 to TRBJ1-1; tentative D call: TRBD1 (6 bases). The CDR3 loop spans 13 amino acids. Looked up from germline, CDR1 is MDHEN and CDR2 is SYDVKM. V dropped 5 bases and J dropped 11 bases, with 18 bases sitting between them. CDR3 in DNA: TGTGCCAGCAGTCAGACCAGGGGAGGGATGGCTTTCTTT. Translating it yields CASSQTRGGMAFF.

This clonotype came up many times. J is TRBJ1-1 and V is TRBV7-6; D remains ambiguous. Germline V gives CDR1 SGHVS, CDR2 FNYEAQ. The CDR3 consists of 13 residues. V dropped 5 bases and J dropped 6 bases, with 13 bases sitting between them. For the CDR3, the DNA is TGTGCCAGCAGCCAAGGACGGTCAGCTGAAGCTTTCTTT. It yields the protein CASSQGRSAEAFF.

This clonotype showed up many times. CDR3 residues: CASSPYGDTQYF. The CDR3 DNA follows: TGTGCCAGCAGTCCTTACGGGGATACGCAGTATTTT. The rearrangement joins TRBV4-2 to TRBJ2-3; unclear D gene. V was shortened by 6 bases and J by 6 bases, with 10 bases between the two germline ends. CDR1 is LGHNA, CDR2 YNFKEQ, per germline. The CDR3 covers 12 residues.

The chain carries TRBV10-3 and TRBJ2-6, with 7 positions matching TRBD1. The germline V gene has CDR1 ENHRY and CDR2 SYGVKD. The V gene end was trimmed by 9 bases and the J gene end by 0 bases; junction bases not matched to a gene: 8. The CDR3 has 16 residues. This chain's CDR3 is CAILTGAHSGANVLTF. DNA of the CDR3: TGTGCCATTTTAACAGGGGCCCACTCTGGGGCCAACGTCCTGACTTTC.

For this clonotype: A much bigger clone sits one base away, suggesting this may be a read error. V is TRBV3-1 and J is TRBJ2-1; D remains ambiguous. Trimming removed 1 base from V and 13 bases from J, with 14 bases in between. This CDR3 comprises 13 residues. Germline V gene data show CDR1 as LGHDT and CDR2 as YNNKEL (reference sequence). The CDR3 loop is CASSQARNLGQFF. In nucleotides, the CDR3 is TGTGCCAGCAGCCAAGCGCGGAACCTCGGACAGTTCTTC.

Only a few counts were recorded for this clonotype. The chain is built from TRBV4-3 and TRBJ2-4; TRBD1 agrees at 9 bases. Germline-derived CDR1 and CDR2 are LGHNA and YSLEER. The CDR3 contains 17 residues. V shed 4 bases and J 0 bases; nucleotides not matched to a gene: 7. The CDR3 reads CASSLIGQGTAKNIQYF. In DNA, the CDR3 is TGCGCCAGCAGCCTTATCGGACAGGGGACAGCCAAAAACATTCAGTACTTC.

The sample holds a few counts of this clonotype. The chain combines TRBV18 with TRBJ2-5; D remains ambiguous. Germline V lookup: CDR1 KGHSH, CDR2 LQKENI. The CDR3 covers 12 residues. V lost 6 bases and J 5 bases, leaving 10 bases between the germline ends. The CDR3 sequence: CASSESRETQYF. CDR3 nucleotides: TGTGCCAGCTCGGAGAGTAGGGAGACCCAGTACTTC.

This clonotype turned up a few times. The chain has TRBV5-6 and TRBJ2-7; unclear D gene. The CDR3 consists of 13 residues. V lost 5 bases, J lost 4 bases, and 13 bases lay in between. CDR1 is SGHDT, CDR2 YYEEEE, per germline. CDR3 DNA sequence: TGTGCCAGCAGTCGTGGGCTATGGTACGAGCAGTACTTC. Protein product: CASSRGLWYEQYF.

This clonotype was found a few times. V and J are TRBV6-2 or TRBV6-3 and TRBJ2-7; 7 bases agree with TRBD1. Germline CDR1 MNHEY, CDR2 SVGEGT. The V and J ends lost 5 bases and 12 bases, in that order; junction bases with no gene match: 7. The CDR3 runs to 11 residues. The CDR3 DNA reads as TGTGCCAGCAGTAACATACAGGGGCTGTACTTC. Translation: CASSNIQGLYF.

Comments on this clonotype: At one boundary the junction diverges from the germline segment, which might be a read error. This sequence joins TRBV7-7 and TRBJ2-2, with D possibly called TRBD1 or TRBD2 (5 bases each). This CDR3 is 16 amino acids long. Germline V gene lookup returns CDR1 SSHAT and CDR2 FNYEAQ (reference sequence). CDR3 residues: CASSLVTGPLAGELFF. The CDR3 DNA reads TGTGCTAGCAGCTTAGTAACGGGACCATTGGCCGGGGAGCTGTTTTTT.

V and J are TRBV7-3 and TRBJ2-3, with 7 positions matching TRBD2. With V trimmed by 3 bases and J by 6 bases, 3 bases remained unmatched. Looked up from germline, CDR1 is SGHTA and CDR2 is FQGTGA. The CDR3 runs 13 residues. The chain's CDR3 is CASSFREGDTQYF. The CDR3 nucleotides are TGTGCCAGCAGCTTCAGGGAGGGGGATACGCAGTATTTT.

A few counts support this clonotype. The chain uses TRBV18 and TRBJ2-3; TRBD2 matches at 8 bases. Germline V gives CDR1 KGHSH, CDR2 LQKENI. The CDR3 runs to 14 residues. The V segment lost 0 bases and the J segment 4 bases; nucleotides outside the gene matches: 0. CDR3 sequence: CASSPPAGADTQYF. CDR3 DNA: TGTGCCAGCTCACCACCAGCGGGAGCAGATACGCAGTATTTT.

This clonotype was counted a few times. This chain connects TRBV27 to TRBJ2-7; TRBD1 is a possible D gene (5 bases). This CDR3 is built from 16 residues. CDR1 is MNHEY and CDR2 is SMNVEV in the germline V gene (reference sequence). Trimming left V 0 bases short and J 3 bases short, with 15 bases between. CDR3 protein: CASSLSAGWGNYEQYF. The CDR3 DNA reads TGTGCCAGCAGTTTATCGGCAGGGTGGGGTAACTACGAGCAGTACTTC.